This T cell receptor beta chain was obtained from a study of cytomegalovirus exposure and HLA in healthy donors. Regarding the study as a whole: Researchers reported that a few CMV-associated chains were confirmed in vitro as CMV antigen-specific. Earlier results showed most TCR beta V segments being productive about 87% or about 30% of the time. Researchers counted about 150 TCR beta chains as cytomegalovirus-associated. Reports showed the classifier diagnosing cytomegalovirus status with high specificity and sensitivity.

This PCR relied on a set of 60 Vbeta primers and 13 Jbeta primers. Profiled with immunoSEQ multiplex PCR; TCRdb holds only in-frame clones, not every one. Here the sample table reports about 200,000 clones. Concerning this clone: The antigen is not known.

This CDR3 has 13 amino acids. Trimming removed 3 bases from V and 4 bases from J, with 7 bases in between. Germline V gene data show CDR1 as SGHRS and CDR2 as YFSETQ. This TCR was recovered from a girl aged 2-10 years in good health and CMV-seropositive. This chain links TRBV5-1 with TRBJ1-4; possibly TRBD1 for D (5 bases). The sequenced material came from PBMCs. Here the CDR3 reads CASSSTVNEKLFF. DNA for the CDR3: TGCGCCAGCAGCTCGACAGTTAATGAAAAACTGTTTTTT. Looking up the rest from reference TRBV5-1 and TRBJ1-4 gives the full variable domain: KAGVTQTPRYLIKTRGQQVTLSCSPISGHRSVSWYQQTPGQGLQFLFEYFSETQRNKGNFPGRFSGRQFSNSRSEMNVSTLELGDSALYLCASSSTVNEKLFFGSGTQLSVL.